This T cell receptor (beta chain) was identified during a study of graft-versus-host responses after intestinal transplantation. Across the study: Every recipient underwent anti-thymocyte globulin induction, then tacrolimus and steroids for three to four years. Study-level results: There were GvH clones found in recipient marrow, and some of them appeared first in ileum or blood. Circulating GvH clone levels at their peak were associated with HvG declines (early post-transplant).

Assay used: immunoSEQ multiplex PCR; TCRdb lists only in-frame clones, some missing. The sample yields 23,000 or so clones, almost 40% seen once. Germline V lookup: CDR1 SGHNT, CDR2 YYREEE (reference sequence). This CDR3 is 14 amino acids long. Trimming shortened V by 3 bases and J by 3 bases, and 10 bases separated the two germline ends. After mixed lymphocyte reaction, dividing CD4+ and CD8+ responder T cells were sorted. The genes are TRBV5-4 and TRBJ2-1, with no clear D. Here the sequenced sample was alloreactive CD4+ T cells from a mixed lymphocyte reaction culture, taken before intestinal transplant. Subset defined: CFSE-low proliferating T cells sorted from roughly 6-day pre-transplant mixed lymphocyte reaction (GvH or HvG direction). This sequence originates from a human patient who received an intestinal transplant. CDR3 protein: CASSWALHYNEQFF. DNA of the CDR3: TGTGCCAGCAGCTGGGCCCTTCACTACAATGAGCAGTTCTTC. Based on the CDR3 plus reference TRBV5-4 and TRBJ2-1, the full variable domain is ETGVTQSPTHLIKTRGQQVTLRCSSQSGHNTVSWYQQALGQGPQFIFQYYREEENGRGNFPPRFSGLQFPNYSSELNVNALELDDSALYLCASSWALHYNEQFFGPGTRLTVL.